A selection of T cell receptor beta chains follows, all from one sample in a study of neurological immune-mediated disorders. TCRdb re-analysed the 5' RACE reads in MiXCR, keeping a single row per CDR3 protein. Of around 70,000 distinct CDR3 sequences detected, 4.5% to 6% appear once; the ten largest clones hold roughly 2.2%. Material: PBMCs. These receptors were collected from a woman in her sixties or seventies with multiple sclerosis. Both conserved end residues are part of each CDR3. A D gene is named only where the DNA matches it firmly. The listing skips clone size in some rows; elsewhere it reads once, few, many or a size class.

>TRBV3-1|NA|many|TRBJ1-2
TGTGCCAGCAGCCACGAAAGAGACGGCAGTCGGGCCTATGGCTACACCTTC
CASSHERDGSRAYGYTF
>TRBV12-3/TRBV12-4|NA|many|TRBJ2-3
TGTGCCAGCAGTTCCGGGGCCGACTTGGGTACGCAGTATTTT
CASSSGADLGTQYF
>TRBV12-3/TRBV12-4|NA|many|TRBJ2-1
TGTGCCAGCATAAGGGCTAGCCTTTACAATGAGCAGTTCTTC
CASIRASLYNEQFF
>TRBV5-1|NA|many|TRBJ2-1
TGCGCCAGCAGCTTGAGGACTGGGAACAATGAGCAGTTCTTC
CASSLRTGNNEQFF
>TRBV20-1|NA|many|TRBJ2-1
TGCAGTGCTACGGGGGACGCATCCAATGAGCAGTTCTTC
CSATGDASNEQFF
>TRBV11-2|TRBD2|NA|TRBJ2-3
TGTGCCAGCAGCTACATTAGCGGGGGATTCACAGATACGCAGTATTTT
CASSYISGGFTDTQYF
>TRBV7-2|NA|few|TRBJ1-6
TGTGCCAGCAGCTCAAGGGGGGGGTTGAATAATTCACCCCTCCACTTT
CASSSRGGLNNSPLHF
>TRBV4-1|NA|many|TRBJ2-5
TGCGCCAGCAGCCGCCGCCAGTGGGACGGCAAGGGAGAGACCCAGTACTTC
CASSRRQWDGKGETQYF
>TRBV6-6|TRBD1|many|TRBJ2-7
TGTGCCAGCAGTTATTTGGACAGGGGCAGCTACGAGCAGTACTTC
CASSYLDRGSYEQYF
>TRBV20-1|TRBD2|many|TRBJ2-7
TGCAGTGTTCGGGCGGGAGGGAATGACGAGCAGTACTTC
CSVRAGGNDEQYF
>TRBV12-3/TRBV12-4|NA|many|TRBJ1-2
TGTGCCAGCAGTCTTCTGAGTAGCTATGGCTACACCTTC
CASSLLSSYGYTF
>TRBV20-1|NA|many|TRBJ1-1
TGCAGTGCTACCAATCCACAGGGAACGAACACTGAAGCTTTCTTT
CSATNPQGTNTEAFF
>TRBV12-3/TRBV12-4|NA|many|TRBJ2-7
TGTGCCAGCAGCTCGGGACTCCGCTCCGAGCAGTACTTC
CASSSGLRSEQYF
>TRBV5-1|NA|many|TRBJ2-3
TGCGCCAGCAGCTCAGAAGACTCGACCGCGTTGAGCACAGATACGCAGTATTTT
CASSSEDSTALSTDTQYF
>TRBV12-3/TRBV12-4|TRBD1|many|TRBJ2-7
TGTGCCAGCAGTTTAAGTACCGGGACAGCGGAGTACTTC
CASSLSTGTAEYF
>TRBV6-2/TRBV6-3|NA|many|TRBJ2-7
TGTGCCAGCAGTCGGGACGGAGACTACGAGCAGTACTTC
CASSRDGDYEQYF
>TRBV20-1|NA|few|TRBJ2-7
TGCAGTGCTAGAGATCAAGGTGGTGAGCAGTACTTC
CSARDQGGEQYF
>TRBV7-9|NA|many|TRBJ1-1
TGTGCCAGCAGCTTAGGGGGAGGGACTGAAGCTTTCTTT
CASSLGGGTEAFF
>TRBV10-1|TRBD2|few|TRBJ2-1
TGCGCCAGCAGTGAGGAGGGAGGGTCCGATGAGCAGTTCTTC
CASSEEGGSDEQFF
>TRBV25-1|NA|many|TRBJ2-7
TGTGCCAGCACCCCGCGGGACCCCTCCTACGAGCAGTACTTC
CASTPRDPSYEQYF
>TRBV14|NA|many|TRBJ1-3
TGTGCCAGCAGCCAATCCCGGGGGCACAACTCTGGAAACACCATATATTTT
CASSQSRGHNSGNTIYF
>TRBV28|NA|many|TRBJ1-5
TGTGCCAGCAGTTTGCAGCCCCAGCATTTT
CASSLQPQHF
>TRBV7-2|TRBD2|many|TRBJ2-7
TGTGCCAGCAGTAAACCGACTAGCGGCTACGAGCAGTACTTC
CASSKPTSGYEQYF
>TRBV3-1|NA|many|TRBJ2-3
TGTGCCAGCAGCCAAGTTCTCCTGATGGGAGATACGCAGTATTTT
CASSQVLLMGDTQYF
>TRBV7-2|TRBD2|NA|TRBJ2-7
TGTGCCAGCAGCTTCGTCAGCGGGAGGTCCGACGAGCAGTACTTC
CASSFVSGRSDEQYF
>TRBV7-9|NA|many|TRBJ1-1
TGTGCCAGCAGCTTAGGGGGAGATACTGAAGCTTTCTTT
CASSLGGDTEAFF
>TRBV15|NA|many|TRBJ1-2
TGTGCCACCAGCAGAAAGGGGGCTAACTATGGCTACACCTTC
CATSRKGANYGYTF
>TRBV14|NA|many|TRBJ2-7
TGTGCCAGCAGCCAATACACAGATTTCTACGAGCAGTACTTC
CASSQYTDFYEQYF
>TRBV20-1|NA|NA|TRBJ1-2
TGCAGTGCTAGAGATCTTCAGGGAGACTATGGCTACACCTTC
CSARDLQGDYGYTF
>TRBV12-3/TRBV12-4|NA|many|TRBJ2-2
TGTGCCAGCAGTTTGGGGACTGAAACCGGGGAGCTGTTTTTT
CASSLGTETGELFF
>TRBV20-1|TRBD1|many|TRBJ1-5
TGCAGTGCTAGAGCCCGCAGGACAGGGGGCGTTCAGCCCCAGCATTTT
CSARARRTGGVQPQHF
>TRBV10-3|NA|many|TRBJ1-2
TGTGCCATCAGTGGTCAGGGGAACTATGGCTACACCTTC
CAISGQGNYGYTF
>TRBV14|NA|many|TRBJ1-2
TGTGCCAGCAGCCAAGCTCGTCAGCATGGCTACACCTTC
CASSQARQHGYTF
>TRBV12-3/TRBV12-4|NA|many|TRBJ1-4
TGTGCCAGCAGTTTTTCCCAACCTAATGAAAAACTGTTTTTT
CASSFSQPNEKLFF
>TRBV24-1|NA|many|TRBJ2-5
TGTGCCACCGGTGTGGCGGGAACTGAGACCCAGTACTTC
CATGVAGTETQYF
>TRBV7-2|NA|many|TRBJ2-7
TGTGCCAGCAGCTCGTCAGCTAGCTTATCCCAGCAGTACTTC
CASSSSASLSQQYF
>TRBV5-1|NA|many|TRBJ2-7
TGCGCCAGCAGCTTGGATCAAGGGACCCAGCAGTACTTC
CASSLDQGTQQYF
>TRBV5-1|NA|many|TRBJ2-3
TGCGCCAGCAGCTTGGAGCAGAATACGCAGTATTTT
CASSLEQNTQYF
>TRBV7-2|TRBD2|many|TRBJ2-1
TGTGCCAGCAGCCCCCGGGTGGCGGGAGGGGTCTACAATGAGCAGTTCTTC
CASSPRVAGGVYNEQFF
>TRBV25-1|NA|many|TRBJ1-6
TGTGCCAGCAGTGAATGGAACCTGGATTCACCCCTCCACTTT
CASSEWNLDSPLHF
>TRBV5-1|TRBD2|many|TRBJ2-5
TGCGCCAGCAGCACCGGGACTATCCAACAAGAGACCCAGTACTTC
CASSTGTIQQETQYF
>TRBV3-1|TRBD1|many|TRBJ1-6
TGTGCCAGCAGCCAAGGCCCGACCGGGACAGCATATAATTCACCCCTCCACTTT
CASSQGPTGTAYNSPLHF
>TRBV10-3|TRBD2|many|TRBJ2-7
TGTGCCATCAGTGGACATAGCGGGAGTGGGAACGAGCAGTACTTC
CAISGHSGSGNEQYF
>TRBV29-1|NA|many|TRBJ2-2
TGCAGCGTTGGGACCGGGACTCTAACCGGGGAGCTGTTTTTT
CSVGTGTLTGELFF
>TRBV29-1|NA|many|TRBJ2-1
TGCAGCGGAACTAACAATGAGCAGTTCTTC
CSGTNNEQFF
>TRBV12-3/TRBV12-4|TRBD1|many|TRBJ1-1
TGTGCCAGCAACCTCCTAAGGGGGCAGGGCACTGAAGCTTTCTTT
CASNLLRGQGTEAFF
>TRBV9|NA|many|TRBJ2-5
TGTGCCCGCCGAGGGGGGGGACAAGAGACCCAGTACTTC
CARRGGGQETQYF
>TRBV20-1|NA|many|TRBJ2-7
TGCAGTGCAGCCGGGACACAGTCCTACGAGCAGTACTTC
CSAAGTQSYEQYF
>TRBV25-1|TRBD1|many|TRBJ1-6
TGTGCCAGCAGTGAAACCGCAGGGGGGATTTCACCCCTCCACTTT
CASSETAGGISPLHF